The entry below describes one T cell receptor (beta chain). CDR3 length: 15 amino acids. Germline assignment: CDR1 SGHNT and CDR2 YYREEE (reference sequence). The V gene end was trimmed by 2 bases and the J gene end by 6 bases; junction bases not matched to a gene: 3. This entry comes from a study of shared clonotypes between healthy human individuals. Libraries were prepared by immunoSEQ multiplex PCR; TCRdb keeps only in-frame clonotypes and omits some of them. The sample carries some 2.4 million clones, over 85% recorded once. This chain links TRBV5-4 with TRBJ2-7; 15 positions agree with TRBD2. The sample comprised naive CD4+ T cells from PBMCs. This sample's subset: CD45RA+ positively selected. The source of this sequence is a man between 18 and 29 years old in good health. Some clones in this sample may be carry-over from other donors' samples. For the CDR3, the DNA is TGTGCCAGCAGCTTCGGACTAGCGGGAGGGGTCGAGCAGTACTTC. Residues: CASSFGLAGGVEQYF.